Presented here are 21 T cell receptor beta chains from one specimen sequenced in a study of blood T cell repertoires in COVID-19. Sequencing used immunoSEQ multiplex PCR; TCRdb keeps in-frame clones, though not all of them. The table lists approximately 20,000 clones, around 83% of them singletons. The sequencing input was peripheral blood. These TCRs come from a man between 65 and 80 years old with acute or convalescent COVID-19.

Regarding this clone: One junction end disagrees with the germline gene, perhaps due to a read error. The CDR3 DNA reads as TGCAGCGGCCGGGACAACTCCGACAATGAGCAGTTCTTC. This sequence encodes CSGRDNSDNEQFF. The V and J genes are TRBV29-1 and TRBJ2-1, with D maybe TRBD1 (6 bases). The CDR3 covers 13 residues. Germline V gene data show CDR1 as SQVTM and CDR2 as ANQGSEA.

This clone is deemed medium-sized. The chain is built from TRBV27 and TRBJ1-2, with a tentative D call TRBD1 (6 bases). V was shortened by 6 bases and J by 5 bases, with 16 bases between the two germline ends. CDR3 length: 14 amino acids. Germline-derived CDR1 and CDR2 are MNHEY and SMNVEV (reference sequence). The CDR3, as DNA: TGTGCCAGCAGCCAAGGGGGGGCAGGGTATGGCTACACCTTC. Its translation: CASSQGGAGYGYTF.

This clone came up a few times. The DNA of the CDR3 is TGTGCCAGCAGTTACGGGACAGACTATGGCTACACCTTC. Encoded protein: CASSYGTDYGYTF. This chain joins TRBV6-5 and TRBJ1-2; 7 bases agree with TRBD1. The CDR3 is 13 amino acids. Germline V CDR1 and CDR2: MNHEY, SVGAGI. J lost 3 bases, V lost 2 bases, and 0 bases had no gene match.

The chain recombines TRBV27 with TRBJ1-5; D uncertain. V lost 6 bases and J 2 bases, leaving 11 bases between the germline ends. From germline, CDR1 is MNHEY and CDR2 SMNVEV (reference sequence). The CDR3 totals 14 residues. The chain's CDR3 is CASSLGRGNQPQHF. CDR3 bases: TGTGCCAGCAGCCTTGGGCGGGGCAATCAGCCCCAGCATTTT.

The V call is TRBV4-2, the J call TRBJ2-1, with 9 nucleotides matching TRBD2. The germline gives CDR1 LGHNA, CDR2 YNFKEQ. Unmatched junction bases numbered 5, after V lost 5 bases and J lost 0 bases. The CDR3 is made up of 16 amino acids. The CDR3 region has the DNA TGTGCCAGCAGCTCACATAGCGGGAGCTCCTACAATGAGCAGTTCTTC. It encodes CASSSHSGSSYNEQFF.

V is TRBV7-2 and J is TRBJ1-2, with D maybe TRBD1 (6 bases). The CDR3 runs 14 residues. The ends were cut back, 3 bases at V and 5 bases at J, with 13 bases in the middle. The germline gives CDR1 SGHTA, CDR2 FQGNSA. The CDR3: CASSFRTAAYGYTF. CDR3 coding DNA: TGTGCCAGCAGCTTCAGGACAGCCGCATATGGCTACACCTTC.

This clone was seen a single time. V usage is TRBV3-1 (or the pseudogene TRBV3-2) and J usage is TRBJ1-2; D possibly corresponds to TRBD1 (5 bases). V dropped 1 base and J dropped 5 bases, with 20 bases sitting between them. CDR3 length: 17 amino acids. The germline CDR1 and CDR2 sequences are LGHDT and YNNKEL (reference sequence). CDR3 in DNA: TGTGCCAGCAGCCAAGGTAGGGGCAGGTCGATCCCTTATGGCTACACCTTC. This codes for CASSQGRGRSIPYGYTF.

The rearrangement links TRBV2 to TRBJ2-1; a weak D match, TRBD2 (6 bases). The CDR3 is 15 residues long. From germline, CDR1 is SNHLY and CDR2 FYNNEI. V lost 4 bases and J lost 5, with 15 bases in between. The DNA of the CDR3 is TGTGCCAGCAGTGTAGGTCCGGGACTCCACAATGAGCAGTTCTTC. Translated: CASSVGPGLHNEQFF.

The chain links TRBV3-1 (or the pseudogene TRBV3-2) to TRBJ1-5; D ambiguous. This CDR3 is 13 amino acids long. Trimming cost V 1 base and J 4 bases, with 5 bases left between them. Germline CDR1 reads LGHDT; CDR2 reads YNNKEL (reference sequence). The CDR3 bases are TGTGCCAGCAGCCAAGGGGAGAATCAGCCCCAGCATTTT. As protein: CASSQGENQPQHF.

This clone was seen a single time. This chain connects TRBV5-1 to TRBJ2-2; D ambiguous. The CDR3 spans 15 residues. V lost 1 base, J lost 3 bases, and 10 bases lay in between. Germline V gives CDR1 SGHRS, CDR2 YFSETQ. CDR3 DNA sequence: TGCGCCAGCAGCTTGTACAGTTCGGACACCGGGGAGCTGTTTTTT. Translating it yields CASSLYSSDTGELFF.

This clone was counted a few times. This chain's CDR3 is CASSLGLSTDTQYF. CDR3 nucleotides: TGTGCCAGCAGCTTGGGACTTAGCACAGATACGCAGTATTTT. The chain carries TRBV5-8 and TRBJ2-3; D is ambiguous. This CDR3 has 14 residues. Germline V CDR1 and CDR2: SGHTS, YDEGEE. V lost 0 bases and J 0 bases, leaving 5 bases between the germline ends.

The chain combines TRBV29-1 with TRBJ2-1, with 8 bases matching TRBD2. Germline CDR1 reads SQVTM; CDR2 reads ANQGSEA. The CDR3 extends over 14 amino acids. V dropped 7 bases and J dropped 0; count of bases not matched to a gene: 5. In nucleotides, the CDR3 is TGCAGCGGGGTAGCGGGGAGCTCCTACAATGAGCAGTTCTTC. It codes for CSGVAGSSYNEQFF.

The CDR3 nucleotides are TGTGCCATCAGTGAGGGGCAGAACCCCCAGCATTTT. Encoded protein: CAISEGQNPQHF. The rearrangement links TRBV10-3 to TRBJ1-5, with no clear D. The ends were cut back, 2 bases at V and 10 bases at J, with 9 bases in the middle. The CDR3 runs to 12 residues. Germline V gives CDR1 ENHRY, CDR2 SYGVKD.

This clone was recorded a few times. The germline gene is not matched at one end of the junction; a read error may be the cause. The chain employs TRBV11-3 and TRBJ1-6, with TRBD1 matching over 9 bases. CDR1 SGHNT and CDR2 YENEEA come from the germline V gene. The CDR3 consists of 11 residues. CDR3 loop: CASSLEGQGPF. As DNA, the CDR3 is TGTGCCAGCAGCTTAGAGGGACAGGGTCCCTTT. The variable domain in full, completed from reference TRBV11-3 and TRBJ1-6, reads EAGVVQSPRYKIIEKKQPVAFWCNPISGHNTLYWYLQNLGQGPELLIRYENEEAVDDSQLPKDRFSAERLKGVDSTLKIQPAELGDSAVYLCASSLEGQGPFGNGTRLTVT.

CDR3 coding DNA: TGCGCCAGCAGCAGCCCCGGGACAGCTATTCAAGAGACCCAGTACTTC. The encoded protein is CASSSPGTAIQETQYF. The V gene is TRBV10-2, the J gene TRBJ2-5; 7 nucleotides align to TRBD1. Germline CDR1 reads WSHSY; CDR2 reads SAAADI. After removal of 6 bases from V and 2 bases from J, the junction contained 12 bases not matched to a gene. The CDR3 is 16 amino acids.

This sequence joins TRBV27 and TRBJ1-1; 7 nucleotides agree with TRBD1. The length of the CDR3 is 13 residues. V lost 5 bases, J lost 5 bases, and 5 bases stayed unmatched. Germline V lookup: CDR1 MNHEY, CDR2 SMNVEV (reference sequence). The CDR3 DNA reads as TGTGCCAGCAGTACCGACAGGGTGACTGAAGCTTTCTTT. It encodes CASSTDRVTEAFF.

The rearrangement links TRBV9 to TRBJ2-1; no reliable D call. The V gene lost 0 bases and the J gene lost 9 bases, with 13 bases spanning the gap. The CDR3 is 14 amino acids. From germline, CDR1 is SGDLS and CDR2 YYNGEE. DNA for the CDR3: TGTGCCAGCAGCGTAGCCTCTGGAGTGGGTGAGCAGTTCTTC. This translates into CASSVASGVGEQFF.

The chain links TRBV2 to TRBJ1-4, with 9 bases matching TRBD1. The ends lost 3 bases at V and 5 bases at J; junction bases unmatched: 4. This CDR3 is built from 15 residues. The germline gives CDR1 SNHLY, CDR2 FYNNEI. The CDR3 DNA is TGTGCCAGCAGTGACTTAACAGGGGGCAATGAAAAACTGTTTTTT. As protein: CASSDLTGGNEKLFF.

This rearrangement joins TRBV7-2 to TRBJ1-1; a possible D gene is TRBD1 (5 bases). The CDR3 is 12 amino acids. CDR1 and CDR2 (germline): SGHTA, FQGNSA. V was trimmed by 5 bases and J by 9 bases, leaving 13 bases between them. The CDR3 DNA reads TGTGCCAGCAGCCCCGACAGATCAAAAGCTTTCTTT. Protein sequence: CASSPDRSKAFF.

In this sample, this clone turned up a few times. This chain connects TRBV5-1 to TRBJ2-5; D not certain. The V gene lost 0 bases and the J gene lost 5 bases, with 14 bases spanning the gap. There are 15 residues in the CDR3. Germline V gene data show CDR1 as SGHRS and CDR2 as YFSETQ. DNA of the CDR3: TGCGCCAGCAGCTTGGACCCCGCCTGGGCGGAGACCCAGTACTTC. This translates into CASSLDPAWAETQYF. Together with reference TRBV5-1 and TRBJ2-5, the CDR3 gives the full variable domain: KAGVTQTPRYLIKTRGQQVTLSCSPISGHRSVSWYQQTPGQGLQFLFEYFSETQRNKGNFPGRFSGRQFSNSRSEMNVSTLELGDSALYLCASSLDPAWAETQYFGPGTRLLVL.

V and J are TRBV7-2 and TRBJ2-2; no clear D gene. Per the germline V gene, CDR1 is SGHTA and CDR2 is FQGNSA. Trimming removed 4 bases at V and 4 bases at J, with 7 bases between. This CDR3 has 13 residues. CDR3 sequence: CASSSGATGELFF. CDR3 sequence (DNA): TGTGCCAGCAGCTCGGGTGCCACCGGGGAGCTGTTTTTT.